The T cell receptor (beta chain) under discussion was sequenced for a study of T cells in Graves' hyperthyroidism and ophthalmopathy. In its sample, this clonotype was seen many times. Using RNA transcripts as the source, TCR beta CDR3 regions were amplified. With the HTBI primer set, the TCR CDR3 went through a first round of RT-PCR. TCRdb reprocessed the multiplex PCR reads with MiXCR, giving one entry per CDR3 protein. This table holds 280,000 or so distinct CDR3 sequences, about 25% found once. Looked up from germline, CDR1 is MNHNS and CDR2 is SASEGT. CDR3 length: 17 residues. Trimming cost V 4 bases and J 5 bases, with 20 bases left between them.

The sample consisted of blood. The chain employs TRBV6-1 and TRBJ2-2, with D unresolved. This sequence was found in a man in his forties with Graves' hyperthyroidism that later progressed to Graves' ophthalmopathy. The CDR3 nucleotides read TGTGCCAGCAGTGCGTCCTTGACCTCAGTTCAAACCGGGGAGCTGTTTTTT. Residues: CASSASLTSVQTGELFF.